This paragraph covers one T cell receptor (beta chain) sequence. Its antigen is undetermined. CDR1 is SNHLY and CDR2 is FYNNEI in the germline V gene. The CDR3 consists of 17 residues. Trimming took 5 bases from V and 5 from J, leaving 24 bases between them. The data were taken from a study of identical twins. General study results and limits: In beta out-of-frame sequences, the excess sharing between twins was weaker. Out-of-frame sharing of TCR alpha in monozygotic twins was underestimated by models. Zero-insertion analyses could be partly confounded by invariant MAIT and iNKT cells.

MiXCR was run by TCRdb on the 5' RACE reads, yielding one entry per CDR3 protein. The sample gives hundreds of thousands of distinct CDR3 sequences, approximately 13% of which show up once; around 7.8% is in the top ten. These same records also appear under a second study, on yellow fever vaccine responses in identical twins. That source reports: A vaccine T cell response that seemed partly convergent and partly personalized was reported in twins.

Specimen: CD8+ T cells sorted from blood. The rearrangement joins TRBV2 to TRBJ1-1; the D gene is possibly TRBD1 (5 bases). The receptor comes from a woman younger than 35 in good health. The CDR3, as DNA: TGTGCCAGCAGTCCATATACCCCCAGGGTCGTAATAACTGAAGCTTTCTTT. Translated, it gives CASSPYTPRVVITEAFF.